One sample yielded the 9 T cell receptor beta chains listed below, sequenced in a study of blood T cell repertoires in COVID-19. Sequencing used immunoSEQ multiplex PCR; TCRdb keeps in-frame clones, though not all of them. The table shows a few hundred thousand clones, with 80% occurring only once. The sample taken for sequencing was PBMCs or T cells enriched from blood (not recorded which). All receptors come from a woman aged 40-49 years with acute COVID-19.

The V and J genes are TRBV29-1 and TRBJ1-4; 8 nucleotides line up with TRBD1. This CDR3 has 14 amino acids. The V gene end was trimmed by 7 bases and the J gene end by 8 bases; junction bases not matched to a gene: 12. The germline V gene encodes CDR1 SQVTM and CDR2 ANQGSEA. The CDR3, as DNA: TGCAGCGCTGGTACTTCGACAGGGGAGGAAAAACTGTTTTTT. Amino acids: CSAGTSTGEEKLFF.

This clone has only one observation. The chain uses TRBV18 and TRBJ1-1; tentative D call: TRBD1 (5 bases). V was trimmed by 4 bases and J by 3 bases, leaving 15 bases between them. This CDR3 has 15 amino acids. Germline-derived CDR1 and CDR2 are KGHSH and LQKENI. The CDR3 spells CASSLFGGWDTEAFF. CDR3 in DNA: TGTGCCAGCTCACTGTTCGGGGGTTGGGACACTGAAGCTTTCTTT.

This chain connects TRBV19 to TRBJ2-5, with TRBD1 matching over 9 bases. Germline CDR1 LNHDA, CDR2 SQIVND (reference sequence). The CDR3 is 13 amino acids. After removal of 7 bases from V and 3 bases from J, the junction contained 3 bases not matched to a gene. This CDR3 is CASKGQGKETQYF. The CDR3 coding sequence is TGTGCCAGTAAGGGACAGGGTAAAGAGACCCAGTACTTC.

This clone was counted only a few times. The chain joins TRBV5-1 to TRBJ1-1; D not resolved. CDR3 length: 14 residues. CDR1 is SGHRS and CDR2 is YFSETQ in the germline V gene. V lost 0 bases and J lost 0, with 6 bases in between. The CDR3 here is CASSLAQLNTEAFF. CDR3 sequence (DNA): TGCGCCAGCAGCTTGGCACAACTGAACACTGAAGCTTTCTTT.

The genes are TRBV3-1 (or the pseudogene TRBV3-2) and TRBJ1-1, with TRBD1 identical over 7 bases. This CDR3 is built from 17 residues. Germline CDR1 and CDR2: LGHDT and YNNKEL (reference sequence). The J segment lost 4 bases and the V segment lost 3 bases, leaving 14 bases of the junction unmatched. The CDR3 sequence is CASSHPRDSQKGTEAFF. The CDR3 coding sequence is TGTGCCAGCAGCCACCCCCGGGACAGTCAGAAGGGCACTGAAGCTTTCTTT.

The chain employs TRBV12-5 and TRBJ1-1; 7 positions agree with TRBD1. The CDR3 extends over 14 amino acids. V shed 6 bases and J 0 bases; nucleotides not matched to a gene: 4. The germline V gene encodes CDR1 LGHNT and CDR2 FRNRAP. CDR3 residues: CASGPGQMNTEAFF. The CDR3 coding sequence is TGTGCTAGTGGGCCGGGACAGATGAACACTGAAGCTTTCTTT.

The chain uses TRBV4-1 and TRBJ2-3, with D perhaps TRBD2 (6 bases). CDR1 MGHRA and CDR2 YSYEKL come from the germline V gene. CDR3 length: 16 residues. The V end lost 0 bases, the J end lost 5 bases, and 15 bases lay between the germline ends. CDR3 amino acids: CASSQDAPAGRDTQYF. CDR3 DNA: TGCGCCAGCAGCCAAGATGCACCGGCGGGGAGAGATACGCAGTATTTT.

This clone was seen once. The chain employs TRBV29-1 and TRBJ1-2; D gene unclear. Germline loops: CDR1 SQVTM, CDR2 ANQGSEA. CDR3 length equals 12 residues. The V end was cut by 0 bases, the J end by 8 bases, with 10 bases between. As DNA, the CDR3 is TGCAGCGTTGAAGAGCGGATCGGGGGCTACACCTTC. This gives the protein CSVEERIGGYTF.

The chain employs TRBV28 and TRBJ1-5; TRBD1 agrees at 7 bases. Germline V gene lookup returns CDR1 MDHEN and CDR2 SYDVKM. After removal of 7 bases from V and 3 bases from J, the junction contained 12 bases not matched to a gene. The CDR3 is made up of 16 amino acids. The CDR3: CASTKPHRGNNQPQHF. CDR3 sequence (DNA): TGTGCCAGCACGAAGCCCCACAGGGGAAACAATCAGCCCCAGCATTTT. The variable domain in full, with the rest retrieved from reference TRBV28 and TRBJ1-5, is DVKVTQSSRYLVKRTGEKVFLECVQDMDHENMFWYRQDPGLGLRLIYFSYDVKMKEKGDIPEGYSVSREKKERFSLILESASTNQTSMYLCASTKPHRGNNQPQHFGDGTRLSIL.